A single count supports the clone carrying this TCR beta chain. Its matching antigen is unknown. This may arise from a read error, as a much more abundant clone is one base away. These data are taken from a study of T cells in Graves' hyperthyroidism and ophthalmopathy. Study-level points and caveats: For ophthalmopathy, model prediction preceded onset by a median about six months.

From RNA transcripts, TCR beta CDR3 regions were amplified. The HTBI primer set served for first-round RT-PCR of the TCR CDR3. In TCRdb, the multiplex PCR reads were re-called with MiXCR into one record per CDR3 protein. The repertoire holds approximately 500,000 distinct CDR3 sequences, about 45% seen once, with around 7.7% in the top ten. Germline CDR1 reads SGDLS; CDR2 reads YYNGEE. The CDR3 is made up of 14 amino acids. V was trimmed by 7 bases and J by 3 bases, leaving 16 bases between them. Diagnoses used clinical symptoms, serum thyroxine and TRAb, thyroid ultrasound and orbital computed tomography.

Input material: peripheral blood or thyroid tissue (not recorded which). This clonotype was sampled from a woman in her late teens or twenties with Graves' hyperthyroidism. The chain recombines TRBV9 with TRBJ1-2; D remains ambiguous. The CDR3 region is CASSAVGQDYGYTF. The DNA for the CDR3 is TGTGCCAGCTCAGCAGTCGGGCAGGACTATGGCTACACCTTC.